Within the sample, the clone carrying this T cell receptor beta chain is medium-sized. The antigen is not known. The roughly 20-34 mg bulk tissue piece was not sorted before simultaneous RNA and DNA extraction. This sample is part of a study of tumor-infiltrating lymphocytes in primary liver carcinoma. General observations from the study: Tumors reached a significantly greater top-250-clone fraction than blood did (p = 0.039).

Using a constant-region primer together with ProtoScript II reverse transcriptase, TCR beta cDNA was made from about 500 ng of total RNA. Nested multiplex PCR, run for three rounds with slightly modified ARM-PCR, yielded TCR beta libraries. From the multiplex PCR reads, TCRdb called clonotypes with MiXCR, one entry per CDR3 protein. This table holds 75,000 to 80,000 distinct CDR3 sequences, 69% found once. Sequenced input: tumor-adjacent normal liver tissue. The sequence was obtained from a man between 35 and 55 years old with primary liver carcinoma and hepatitis B virus infection.

CDR3: CASSFEFQGTETQYF. As DNA, the CDR3 is TGTGCCAGCAGCTTTGAATTCCAGGGTACCGAGACCCAGTACTTC. This chain uses TRBV11-2 with TRBJ2-5; D possibly corresponds to TRBD1 (5 bases). CDR1 SGHAT and CDR2 FQNNGV come from the germline V gene. The CDR3 length is 15 residues. Trimming stripped 3 bases from V and 5 bases from J, with 16 bases between. The full variable domain, in which reference TRBV11-2 and TRBJ2-5 provide the parts outside the CDR3, is EAGVAQSPRYKIIEKRQSVAFWCNPISGHATLYWYQQILGQGPKLLIQFQNNGVVDDSQLPKDRFSAERLKGVDSTLKIQPAKLEDSAVYLCASSFEFQGTETQYFGPGTRLLVL.